This T cell receptor (beta chain) was captured in a study of cytomegalovirus exposure and HLA in healthy donors. Notes on this clone: Its antigen is undetermined.

Germline loops: CDR1 SGHRS, CDR2 YFSETQ. J gave up 5 bases and V 7 bases, and 4 bases lay outside the gene matches. This CDR3 is built from 13 residues. Overall study findings and caveats: A classifier reportedly called cytomegalovirus status with high sensitivity and specificity. Presence/absence analyses assumed roughly uniform sequencing depth across donors, which may not hold.

With 60 Vbeta and 13 Jbeta primers, the PCR was carried out. Authors' analysis steps: Unique TCR beta chains totaled approximately 83 million in a later count, with approximately 11 million of them shared. Using immunoSEQ multiplex PCR, the repertoire was profiled, and TCRdb retains in-frame clones only, with some absent. Clone size and V and J calls were adopted from that table, with D and trimming inferred from the DNA. This sample's clone table lists 150,000 or so clones. The chain is built from TRBV5-1 and TRBJ2-2, with 8 bases aligning to TRBD1. This clonotype was sampled from a woman in her sixties or seventies in good health and CMV-seronegative. Sequenced material: PBMCs. This CDR3 is CASETGGTGELFF. For the CDR3, the DNA is TGCGCCAGCGAAACAGGGGGTACCGGGGAGCTGTTTTTT.